The rows below give T cell receptor beta chains drawn from one sample of a study of control samples from healthy donors and cancer patients. The protocol was immunoSEQ multiplex PCR, while the TCRdb copy is restricted to in-frame clones and leaves out a portion. Of roughly 190,000 clones listed, about 90% were seen once; the top ten hold 1.8%. What was sequenced was blood. These receptors were taken from a young man in good health. Both conserved end residues are part of each CDR3. The D gene is left open where the match is weak. Not all rows give a size; the values are once, few, many and, for expanded clones, a class.

CDR3 DNA,CDR3 protein,CDR3 length,clone size,D gene,J gene,V gene
TGTGCCAGCAGCTCTAGTCCTAGCGGGAGGCCAGATACGCAGTATTTT,CASSSSPSGRPDTQYF,16,.,TRBD2,TRBJ2-3,TRBV7-8
TGTGCCAGCAGGCCAGTAGCGGGGTTGAGATACGAGCAGTACTTC,CASRPVAGLRYEQYF,15,.,TRBD2,TRBJ2-7,TRBV27
TGCGCCAGCAGCCCGAACGGGGGGCGTTCCTACGAGCAGTACTTC,CASSPNGGRSYEQYF,15,.,.,TRBJ2-7,TRBV5-1
TGTGCCAGCAGCCTACAGGGGAGAACTGAAGCTTTCTTT,CASSLQGRTEAFF,13,.,TRBD1,TRBJ1-1,TRBV6-5
TGTGCCATCAGTACGGGGAACGAGCAGTACTTC,CAISTGNEQYF,11,.,.,TRBJ2-7,TRBV10-3
TGTGCCAGCAGCTCCGGGGGACAGGGAAACTACGAGCAGTACTTC,CASSSGGQGNYEQYF,15,.,TRBD1,TRBJ2-7,TRBV7-9
TGTGCCAGCAGTGACACCACAGGGATGGGCACTGAAGCTTTCTTT,CASSDTTGMGTEAFF,15,.,.,TRBJ1-1,TRBV2
TGCGCCAGCAGTGAGGGACAGGGATTTAGTGCGCCCCAGCATTTT,CASSEGQGFSAPQHF,15,once,TRBD1,TRBJ1-5,TRBV10-1
TGTGCCAGCAGTTCACAGGGTGAAGGTTCACCCCTCCACTTT,CASSSQGEGSPLHF,14,.,.,TRBJ1-6,TRBV6-6
TGTGCCAGCAGTTTAGCGCACAGCACTGAAGCTTTCTTT,CASSLAHSTEAFF,13,.,.,TRBJ1-1,TRBV12-3/TRBV12-4
TGTGCCAGCAGTGACGGCGGGGGCTGGAATCAGCCCCAGCATTTT,CASSDGGGWNQPQHF,15,.,.,TRBJ1-5,TRBV25-1
TGTGCCAGCAGCCAACAGGGGGCTAATGAAAAACTGTTTTTT,CASSQQGANEKLFF,14,.,TRBD1,TRBJ1-4,TRBV5-4
TGTGCCAGCAGTGTCCAGGGGGCTCTGAATGAGCAGTTCTTC,CASSVQGALNEQFF,14,.,TRBD1,TRBJ2-1,TRBV2
TGTGCCAGCACTCCGGGGGTGTGGGCAACAGATACGCAGTATTTT,CASTPGVWATDTQYF,15,once,.,TRBJ2-3,TRBV27
TGTGCCAGCAGCTTGGAAACCGGGACACCCTGGGACACTGAAGCTTTCTTT,CASSLETGTPWDTEAFF,17,.,.,TRBJ1-1,TRBV5-5
TGTGCCAGCAGCTCCGGGACAGCCCACTCTGGGGCCAACGTCCTGACTTTC,CASSSGTAHSGANVLTF,17,once,TRBD1,TRBJ2-6,TRBV11-2
TGTGCCAGCAGTTCCACCGGGACAGGGGGCTTCAATCAGCCCCAGCATTTT,CASSSTGTGGFNQPQHF,17,.,TRBD1,TRBJ1-5,TRBV27
TGTGCCAGCAGCCAAGGGGGGGGAGTAAACTATGGCTACACCTTC,CASSQGGGVNYGYTF,15,few,.,TRBJ1-2,TRBV4-2
TGTGCCACCAGCAGAGTACGCGGCTCAGACAGGGGACGTGGCTACACCTTC,CATSRVRGSDRGRGYTF,17,few,TRBD1,TRBJ1-2,TRBV15
TGTGCCAGCCGCCCGGCCGGGAATTCACCCCTCCACTTT,CASRPAGNSPLHF,13,.,.,TRBJ1-6,TRBV27
TGTGCCAGCAGTGTGCGGCTAGCGCCCGGGGAGCTGTTTTTT,CASSVRLAPGELFF,14,.,.,TRBJ2-2,TRBV2